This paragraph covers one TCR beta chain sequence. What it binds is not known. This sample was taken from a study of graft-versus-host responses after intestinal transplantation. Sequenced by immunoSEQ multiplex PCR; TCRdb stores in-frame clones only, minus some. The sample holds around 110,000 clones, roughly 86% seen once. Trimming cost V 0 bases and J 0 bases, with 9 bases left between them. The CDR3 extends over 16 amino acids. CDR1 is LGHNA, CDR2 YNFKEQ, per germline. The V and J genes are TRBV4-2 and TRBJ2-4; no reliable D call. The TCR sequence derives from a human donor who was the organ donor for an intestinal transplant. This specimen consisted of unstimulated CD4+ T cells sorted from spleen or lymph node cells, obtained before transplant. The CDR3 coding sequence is TGTGCCAGCAGCCAAGAATCGTGGCTAGCCAAAAACATTCAGTACTTC. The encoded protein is CASSQESWLAKNIQYF.